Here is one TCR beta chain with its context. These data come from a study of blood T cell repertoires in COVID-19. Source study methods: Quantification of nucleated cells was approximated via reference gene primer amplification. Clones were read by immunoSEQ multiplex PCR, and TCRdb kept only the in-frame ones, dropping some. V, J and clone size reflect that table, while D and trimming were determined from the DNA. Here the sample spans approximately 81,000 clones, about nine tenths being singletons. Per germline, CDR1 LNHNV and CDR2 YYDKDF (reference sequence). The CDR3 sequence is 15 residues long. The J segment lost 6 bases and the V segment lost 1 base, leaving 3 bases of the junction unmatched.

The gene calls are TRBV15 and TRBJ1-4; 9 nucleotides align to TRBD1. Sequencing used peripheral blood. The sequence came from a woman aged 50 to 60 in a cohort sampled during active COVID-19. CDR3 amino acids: CATSRADRGYEKLFF. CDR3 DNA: TGTGCCACCAGCAGAGCGGACAGGGGTTATGAAAAACTGTTTTTT. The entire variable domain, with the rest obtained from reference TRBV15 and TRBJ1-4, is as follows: DAMVIQNPRYQVTQFGKPVTLSCSQTLNHNVMYWYQQKSSQAPKLLFHYYDKDFNNEADTPDNFQSRRPNTSFCFLDIRSPGLGDTAMYLCATSRADRGYEKLFFGSGTQLSVL.